A selection of T cell receptor beta chains follows, all from one sample in a study of blood T cell repertoires in COVID-19. Sequenced by immunoSEQ multiplex PCR; TCRdb stores in-frame clones only, minus some. The profile shows about 160,000 clones, about 91% of them singletons. The sequencing sample was made of peripheral blood. The receptors here all came from a woman aged 55-70 years who had recovered from COVID-19. CDR3s leave out the opening cysteine and the closing phenylalanine or tryptophan. Each record gives: D gene, J gene, V gene, CDR3 protein. The D gene is left open where the match is weak.

NA TRBJ1-3 TRBV7-8 ASSLGRRGPSSGNTIY
TRBD1 TRBJ2-7 TRBV7-9 ASSQDTGAGEQY
NA TRBJ1-3 TRBV7-9 ASSLVRGPFLGNTIY
TRBD1 TRBJ2-7 TRBV27 ATWGTAKPYEQY
TRBD2 TRBJ2-1 TRBV12-5 ASGLDGLAGGPVQF
NA TRBJ2-7 TRBV7-2 ASSVGQNYEQY
NA TRBJ2-5 TRBV18 ASSPWQTQETQY
NA TRBJ1-6 TRBV28 ASRRDYNSPLH
NA TRBJ2-3 TRBV5-6 ASSLASDFPTDTQY
NA TRBJ2-4 TRBV18 ASSPLGGLDKNIQY
NA TRBJ2-7 TRBV7-3 ASSWSTGYEQY
NA TRBJ1-5 TRBV6-5 ASSYSTAGNQPQH
NA TRBJ1-3 TRBV6-1 ASSEAGMGNTIY
NA TRBJ2-7 TRBV12-3/TRBV12-4 ASSLGHIYEQY
NA TRBJ1-2 TRBV7-8 ASSLEMAGANYGYT
NA TRBJ1-1 TRBV4-2 ASSQADSQEAF
TRBD2 TRBJ2-5 TRBV30 AWSVAGRGVQETQY
TRBD2 TRBJ2-3 TRBV28 ASSPGGTSGTDTQY
NA TRBJ1-5 TRBV2 ASRSRGGSSNQPQH
TRBD1 TRBJ1-5 TRBV24-1 ATSDAGTGLYSNQPQH
TRBD1 TRBJ1-6 TRBV27 ASTTGVYNSPLH
NA TRBJ1-5 TRBV28 ASSSRAGNQPQH
NA TRBJ2-1 TRBV5-1 ASSSSAESVYNEQF
TRBD1 TRBJ1-2 TRBV27 ASMGTGSDFFYGYT
TRBD1 TRBJ1-5 TRBV4-1 ASSQEQTGTRPQH
NA TRBJ1-2 TRBV5-1 ASRTATDYGYT
TRBD1 TRBJ1-1 TRBV28 ASRPSTGKDTEAF
NA TRBJ2-2 TRBV6-5 ASSYGAATGELF
NA TRBJ2-2 TRBV11-2 ASRVALQTITGELF
NA TRBJ1-2 TRBV28 ASSDTYYGYT
TRBD2 TRBJ2-1 TRBV7-2 ASSTSGGGYNEQF
TRBD1 TRBJ1-4 TRBV27 ASSKGQTSSTNEKLF
NA TRBJ1-1 TRBV3-1/TRBV3-2 ASSHTGRDAEAF
NA TRBJ1-1 TRBV18 ASSPLPRAMNTEAF
TRBD2 TRBJ2-3 TRBV4-2 ASSQGSAGGGLDTQY
NA TRBJ1-6 TRBV10-3 AISEFSIDNSPLH
TRBD1 TRBJ1-5 TRBV6-2/TRBV6-3 ASSDRGSNQPQH
TRBD1 TRBJ1-2 TRBV12-3/TRBV12-4 ASSGTGGWGYT
TRBD1 TRBJ1-6 TRBV5-1 ASSLTGQGRSPLH
TRBD1 TRBJ2-7 TRBV7-8 ASSLVQGAREQY
NA TRBJ1-5 TRBV19 ASSMAHYQPQH
TRBD2 TRBJ2-3 TRBV19 ASSPPGLPTDTQY